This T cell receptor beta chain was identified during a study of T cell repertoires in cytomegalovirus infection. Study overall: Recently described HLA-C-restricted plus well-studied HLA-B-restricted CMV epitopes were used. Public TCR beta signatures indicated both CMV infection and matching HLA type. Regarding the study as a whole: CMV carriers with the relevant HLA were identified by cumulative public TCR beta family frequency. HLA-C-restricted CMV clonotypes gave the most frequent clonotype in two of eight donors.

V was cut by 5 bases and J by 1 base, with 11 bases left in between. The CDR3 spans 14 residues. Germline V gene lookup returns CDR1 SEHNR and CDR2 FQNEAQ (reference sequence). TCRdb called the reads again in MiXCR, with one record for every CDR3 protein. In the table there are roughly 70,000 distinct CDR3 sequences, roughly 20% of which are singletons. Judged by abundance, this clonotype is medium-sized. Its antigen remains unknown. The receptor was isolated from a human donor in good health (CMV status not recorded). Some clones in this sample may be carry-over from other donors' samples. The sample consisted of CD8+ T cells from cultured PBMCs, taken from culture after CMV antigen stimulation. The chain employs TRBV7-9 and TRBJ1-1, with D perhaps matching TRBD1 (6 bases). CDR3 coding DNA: TGTGCCAGCAGCGGACCCAGGGGGAACACTGAAGCTTTCTTT. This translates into CASSGPRGNTEAFF.